These T cell receptor beta chains were read from a single sample in a study of blood T cell repertoires in COVID-19. Using immunoSEQ multiplex PCR, the repertoire was profiled, and TCRdb retains in-frame clones only, with some absent. The sample yields about 260,000 clones, 86% seen once. What was sequenced was PBMCs or T cells enriched from blood (not recorded which). The origin of the receptors is a woman aged 50 to 60 who had recovered from COVID-19. Both conserved end residues are part of each CDR3. A D gene is named only where the DNA matches it firmly. Clone size appears in some rows only: once, few, many, or a class for an expanded clone.

NA,TRBV27,15,TRBJ1-6,NA,TGTGCCAGCACTAGCAGGGGAGATGTAAATTCACCCCTCCACTTT,CASTSRGDVNSPLHF
NA,TRBV7-6,14,TRBJ1-3,few,TGTGCCAGCAGCCCACAGCCTTCTGGAAACACCATATATTTT,CASSPQPSGNTIYF
NA,TRBV5-4,16,TRBJ1-6,once,TGTGCCAGCAGCTTGGGGACTTGGACCTATAATTCACCCCTCCACTTT,CASSLGTWTYNSPLHF
NA,TRBV7-2,16,TRBJ2-3,NA,TGTGCCAGCAGCTTAGTGGGGGGAGTGTATTCAGATACGCAGTATTTT,CASSLVGGVYSDTQYF
TRBD2,TRBV6-2/TRBV6-3,14,TRBJ2-3,many,TGTGCCAGCAGTTTCGGGAGGCACACAGATACGCAGTATTTT,CASSFGRHTDTQYF
NA,TRBV28,15,TRBJ2-7,few,TGTGCCAGCACCCTAGGTCCTGGGTCGCCCTACGAGCAGTACTTC,CASTLGPGSPYEQYF
TRBD2,TRBV28,16,TRBJ2-5,NA,TGTGCCAGCAGTTTGGGGGGTAGCGGGTACCAAGAGACCCAGTACTTC,CASSLGGSGYQETQYF
NA,TRBV28,13,TRBJ1-1,NA,TGTGCCAGCAGAATACAGGGGAACACTGAAGCTTTCTTT,CASRIQGNTEAFF
TRBD2,TRBV7-3,15,TRBJ2-1,once,TGTGCCAGCAGTCACGAGGGGACTAGCGGGAGGGTGCAGTTCTTC,CASSHEGTSGRVQFF
TRBD1,TRBV27,13,TRBJ1-5,NA,TGTGCCAGCAGTGGGACAGACGCCCTTACCCAGCATTTT,CASSGTDALTQHF
TRBD1,TRBV3-1/TRBV3-2,16,TRBJ1-5,NA,TGTGCCAGCAGCCCCCGGACAGGGGGCGCCGGTCAGCCCCAGCATTTT,CASSPRTGGAGQPQHF
TRBD2,TRBV18,16,TRBJ2-7,few,TGTGCCAGCTCACCAAGGGGAGGGAGAGGACTATACGAGCAGTACTTC,CASSPRGGRGLYEQYF
TRBD2,TRBV3-1/TRBV3-2,19,TRBJ2-6,once,TGTGCCAGCAGCCAAGTGTACCGGGAGGGTGATTCTGGGGCCAACGTCCTGACTTTC,CASSQVYREGDSGANVLTF
TRBD2,TRBV4-1,17,TRBJ2-5,NA,TGCGCCAGCAGCCAAGGTCCATTAACGCGGGGGAGAGAGACCCAGTACTTC,CASSQGPLTRGRETQYF
TRBD1,TRBV7-2,15,TRBJ1-3,few,TGTGCCAGCAGCCAAAGGACAGGCTCTGGAAACACCATATATTTT,CASSQRTGSGNTIYF
TRBD1,TRBV18,14,TRBJ2-7,NA,TGTGCCAGCGCCCCAGCCGGGACAGGGGACGAGCAGTACTTC,CASAPAGTGDEQYF
TRBD2,TRBV3-1/TRBV3-2,15,TRBJ2-1,NA,TGTGCCAGCAGTTTTAGCGGGGGGTCCTACAATGAGCAGTTCTTC,CASSFSGGSYNEQFF
NA,TRBV6-5,14,TRBJ2-2,few,TGTGCCAGCAGTTACTCGAAGGGGATCGGGGAGCTGTTTTTT,CASSYSKGIGELFF
NA,TRBV15,14,TRBJ1-2,NA,TGTGCCACCAGCAGAGTATCAGGGGCCTATGGCTACACCTTC,CATSRVSGAYGYTF
NA,TRBV29-1,14,TRBJ2-5,NA,TGCAGCGTTGAAGATCGCTGGCAGCAAGAGACCCAGTACTTC,CSVEDRWQQETQYF
TRBD1,TRBV5-5,15,TRBJ1-3,NA,TGTGCCAGCAGCACGCGGGACAGCTCTGGAAACACCATATATTTT,CASSTRDSSGNTIYF
NA,TRBV19,13,TRBJ1-1,NA,TGTGCCAGTAGTATAGACATCCGGGGTGAAGCTTTCTTT,CASSIDIRGEAFF
NA,TRBV18,14,TRBJ1-2,NA,TGTGCCAGCTCACCGACACCAACTAACTATGGCTACACCTTC,CASSPTPTNYGYTF
NA,TRBV30,15,TRBJ2-1,NA,TGTGCCTGGAGTCGCCAGGGGGGTTCCTACAATGAGCAGTTCTTC,CAWSRQGGSYNEQFF
NA,TRBV27,15,TRBJ1-2,NA,TGTGCCAGCAGTTCAGCAGGGAGGGCGAGCTATGGCTACACCTTC,CASSSAGRASYGYTF
NA,TRBV11-3,15,TRBJ2-3,once,TGTGCCAGCAGCCCCGAGAGCTTCAGCGCAGATACGCAGTATTTT,CASSPESFSADTQYF
NA,TRBV3-1/TRBV3-2,14,TRBJ1-3,NA,TGTGCCAGCAGCCAAGGGGCCGGTGGAAACACCATATATTTT,CASSQGAGGNTIYF
TRBD1,TRBV7-2,15,TRBJ2-3,NA,TGTGCCAGCAGCTTCAACAGGGGAAGCACAGATACGCAGTATTTT,CASSFNRGSTDTQYF
NA,TRBV11-3,13,TRBJ1-2,NA,TGTGCCAGCAGCCAACGACAGTCTTATGGCTACACCTTC,CASSQRQSYGYTF
TRBD2,TRBV30,15,TRBJ2-1,NA,TGTGCCTGGAGCGCCCCCGAGCGGGGGTACAATGAGCAGTTCTTC,CAWSAPERGYNEQFF
TRBD1,TRBV10-3,15,TRBJ2-3,NA,TGTGCCATCAGGCTGGACAGGGGGCCGACAGATACGCAGTATTTT,CAIRLDRGPTDTQYF
NA,TRBV27,14,TRBJ2-1,many,TGTGCCAGCAGTTTAGACTACTCCTACAATGAGCAGTTCTTC,CASSLDYSYNEQFF
NA,TRBV28,11,TRBJ1-2,NA,TGTGCCAGCAGCCTCCGTTATGGCTACACCTTC,CASSLRYGYTF
NA,TRBV6-2/TRBV6-3,13,TRBJ1-2,NA,TGTGCCAGCAGTTACGGGGAGGTCTATGGCTACACCTTC,CASSYGEVYGYTF
TRBD1,TRBV2,12,TRBJ2-7,NA,TGTGCCAGCAGTGGGACAGGGAACGAGCAGTACTTC,CASSGTGNEQYF
NA,TRBV30,13,TRBJ2-2,NA,TGTGCCTGGAGTGTAAGTCGGACCGGGGAGCTGTTTTTT,CAWSVSRTGELFF
NA,TRBV9,15,TRBJ1-3,few,TGTGCCAGCAGCGTAGATGGCATTCCTGGAAACACCATATATTTT,CASSVDGIPGNTIYF
NA,TRBV4-2,15,TRBJ2-7,NA,TGTGCCAGCAGCCAAAACAGGGGAGGTGTCGACGAGCAGTACTTC,CASSQNRGGVDEQYF
TRBD1,TRBV7-9,15,TRBJ1-6,NA,TGTGCCAGCAGGTCGGGACAGGCGGTCAATTCACCCCTCCACTTT,CASRSGQAVNSPLHF
TRBD1,TRBV5-1,15,TRBJ2-5,once,TGCGCCAGCAGCTTGGTGGGACAGAAACAAGAGACCCAGTACTTC,CASSLVGQKQETQYF
TRBD1,TRBV10-3,13,TRBJ1-2,NA,TGTGCCATCAGTGTTGACAGGGACATTGGCTACACCTTC,CAISVDRDIGYTF
NA,TRBV30,15,TRBJ1-2,NA,TGTGCCTGGAGTGTCCCCGAAATGTCTACAGGTGGCTACACCTTC,CAWSVPEMSTGGYTF